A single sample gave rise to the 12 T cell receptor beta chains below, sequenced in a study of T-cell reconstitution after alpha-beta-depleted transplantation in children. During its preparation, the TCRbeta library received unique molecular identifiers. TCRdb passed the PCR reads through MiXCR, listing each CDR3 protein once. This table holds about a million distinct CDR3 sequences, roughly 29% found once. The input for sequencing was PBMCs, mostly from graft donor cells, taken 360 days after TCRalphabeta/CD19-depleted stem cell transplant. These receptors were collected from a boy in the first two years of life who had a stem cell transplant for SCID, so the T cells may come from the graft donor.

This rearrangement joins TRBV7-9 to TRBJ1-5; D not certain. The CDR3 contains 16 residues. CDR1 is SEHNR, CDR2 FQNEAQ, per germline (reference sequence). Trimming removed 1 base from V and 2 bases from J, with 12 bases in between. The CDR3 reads CASSLGPVAGNQPQHF. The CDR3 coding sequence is TGTGCCAGCAGCTTAGGCCCGGTAGCGGGCAATCAGCCCCAGCATTTT.

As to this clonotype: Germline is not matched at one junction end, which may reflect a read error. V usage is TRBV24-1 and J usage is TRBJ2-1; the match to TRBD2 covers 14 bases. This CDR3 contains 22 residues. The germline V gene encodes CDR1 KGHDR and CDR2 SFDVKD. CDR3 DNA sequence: TGTGGCACCAGTTATCTGCTGGGAATGGGACTAGCGGGGGTCCACTCCTACAATGAGCAGTTCTTC. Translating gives CGTSYLLGMGLAGVHSYNEQFF.

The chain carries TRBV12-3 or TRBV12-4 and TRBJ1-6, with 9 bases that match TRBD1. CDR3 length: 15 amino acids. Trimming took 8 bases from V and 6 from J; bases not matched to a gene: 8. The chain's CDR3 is CASAPMGQGNSPLHF. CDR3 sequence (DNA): TGTGCCAGCGCGCCCATGGGACAGGGTAATTCACCCCTCCACTTT.

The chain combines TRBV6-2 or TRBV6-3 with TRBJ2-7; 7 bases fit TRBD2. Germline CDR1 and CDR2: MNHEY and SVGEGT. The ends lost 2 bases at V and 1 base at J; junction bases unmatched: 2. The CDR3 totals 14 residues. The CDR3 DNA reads TGTGCCAGCAGTTACCGGGAGGAGTCCTACGAGCAGTACTTC. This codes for CASSYREESYEQYF.

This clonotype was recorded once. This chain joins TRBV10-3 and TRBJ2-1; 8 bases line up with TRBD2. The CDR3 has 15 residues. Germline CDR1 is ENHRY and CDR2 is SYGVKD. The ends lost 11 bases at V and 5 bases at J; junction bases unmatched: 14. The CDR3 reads CAASRVAGQNNEQFF. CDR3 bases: TGTGCCGCCTCGCGCGTAGCGGGGCAAAACAATGAGCAGTTCTTC.

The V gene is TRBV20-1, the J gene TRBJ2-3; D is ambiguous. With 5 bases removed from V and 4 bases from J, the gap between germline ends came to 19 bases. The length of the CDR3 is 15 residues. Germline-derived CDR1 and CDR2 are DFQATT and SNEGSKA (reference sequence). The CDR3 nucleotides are TGCAGTGCTCCCCCGCCCAGTCGAGTCCCAGATACGCAGTATTTT. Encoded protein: CSAPPPSRVPDTQYF.

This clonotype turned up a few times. CDR3 protein: CASRAASHQPQHF. In nucleotides, the CDR3 is TGTGCCAGCAGAGCAGCCTCCCATCAGCCCCAGCATTTT. The chain is built from TRBV6-1 and TRBJ1-5; D is unresolved. CDR1 is MNHNS and CDR2 is SASEGT in the germline V gene. There are 13 residues in the CDR3. The V end lost 6 bases, the J end lost 5 bases, and 11 bases lay between the germline ends.

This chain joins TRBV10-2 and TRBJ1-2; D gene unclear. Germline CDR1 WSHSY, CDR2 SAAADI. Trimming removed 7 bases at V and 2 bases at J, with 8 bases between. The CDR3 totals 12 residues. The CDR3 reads CASMSGNYGYTF. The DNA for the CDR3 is TGCGCCAGCATGAGCGGGAACTATGGCTACACCTTC.

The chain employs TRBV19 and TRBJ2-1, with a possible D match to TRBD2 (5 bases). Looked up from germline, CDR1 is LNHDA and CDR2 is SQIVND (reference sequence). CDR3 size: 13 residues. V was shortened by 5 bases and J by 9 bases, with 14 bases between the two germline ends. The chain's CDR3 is CASSARLRGEQFF. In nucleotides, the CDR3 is TGTGCCAGTAGTGCCCGACTCCGGGGTGAGCAGTTCTTC.

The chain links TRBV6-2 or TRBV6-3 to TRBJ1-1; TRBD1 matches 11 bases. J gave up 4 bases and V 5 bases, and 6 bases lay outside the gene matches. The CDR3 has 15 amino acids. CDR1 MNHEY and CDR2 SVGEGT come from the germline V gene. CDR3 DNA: TGTGCCAGCAGTCAACCCGGACAGGGGGCCACTGAAGCTTTCTTT. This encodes CASSQPGQGATEAFF.

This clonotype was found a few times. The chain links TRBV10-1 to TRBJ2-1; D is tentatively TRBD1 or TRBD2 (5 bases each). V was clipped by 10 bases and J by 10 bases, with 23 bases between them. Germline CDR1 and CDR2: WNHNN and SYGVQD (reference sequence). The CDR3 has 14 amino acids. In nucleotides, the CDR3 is TGCGCCATCGACTTACAGTGGACACGACTAGAGCAGTTCTTC. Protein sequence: CAIDLQWTRLEQFF.

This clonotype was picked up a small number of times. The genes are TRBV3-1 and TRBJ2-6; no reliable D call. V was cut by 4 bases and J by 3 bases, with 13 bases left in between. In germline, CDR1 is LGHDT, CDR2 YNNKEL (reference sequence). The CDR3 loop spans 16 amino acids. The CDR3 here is CASSPLWGSGANVLTF. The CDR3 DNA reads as TGTGCCAGCAGCCCCCTATGGGGAAGTGGGGCCAACGTCCTGACTTTC.